This is a list of T cell receptor beta chains from one sample in a study of CD8 T cells in Susac syndrome. Via MiXCR, TCRdb re-called the immunoSEQ multiplex PCR reads, giving one row per CDR3 protein. Of under 200,000 distinct CDR3 sequences listed, approximately 95% were seen once; the top ten hold around 0.16%. Sequencing was done on a sample of CD8+ T cells from PBMCs. These receptors all come from a human donor with Susac syndrome. The CDR3 runs from the conserved cysteine through the conserved F or W.

>TRBJ2-1|TRBV5-1
CASSLQGSEQFF
>TRBJ2-5|TRBV4-1
CASSQVWSHQETQYF
>TRBJ2-2|TRBV11-3
CASSSRGELFF
>TRBJ1-1|TRBV9
CASSVGGLQGLNTEAFF
>TRBJ2-3|TRBV5-1
CASSLATSGVPTDTQYF
>TRBJ1-1|TRBV29-1
CSVEARANTEAFF
>TRBJ2-1|TRBV27
CASSFRTTTYNEQFF
>TRBJ2-3|TRBV6-5
CASSYSGLAGGTDTQYF
>TRBJ1-1|TRBV12-5
CASGLVTRADFPEAFF
>TRBJ2-7|TRBV6-5
CASRLTTGNSYEQYF
>TRBJ2-7|TRBV7-3
CASRSGHSYEQYF
>TRBJ1-6|TRBV10-3
CAIRFDRGDSPLHF
>TRBJ2-7|TRBV9
CASSFQDVPFHEQYF
>TRBJ2-7|TRBV30
CAWSVEEEKFNYEQYF
>TRBJ2-1|TRBV2
CASSGPSNEQFF
>TRBJ2-3|TRBV4-1
CASSRAAGTRSTDTQYF
>TRBJ2-4|TRBV23-1
CASSQSGAEKNIQYF
>TRBJ2-3|TRBV6-5
CASRGTGGRGDTQYF
>TRBJ2-1|TRBV18
CASSPPQAGASYNEQFF
>TRBJ2-7|TRBV13
CASSLLAGGPYEQYF
>TRBJ2-7|TRBV7-9
CASSPITGTYEQYF
>TRBJ1-2|TRBV27
CASSLSGGHYGYTF
>TRBJ2-7|TRBV6-2/TRBV6-3
CASSFRDRGPYEQYF
>TRBJ1-1|TRBV14
CASSQAYTEAFF
>TRBJ2-7|TRBV12-3/TRBV12-4
CASSWTGGSYEQYF
>TRBJ2-7|TRBV5-1
CASSLKVLVFGEQYF
>TRBJ1-2|TRBV15
CATSRYRDGYTF
>TRBJ2-5|TRBV28
CASSPGDPFETQYF
>TRBJ1-1|TRBV2
CASSEGGGPNTEAFF
>TRBJ2-1|TRBV24-1
CATSPRRGKGLYNEQFF
>TRBJ2-7|TRBV6-5
CASSYSDPGTPSPYEQYF
>TRBJ2-3|TRBV9
CASSSGLATDTQYF
>TRBJ2-7|TRBV20-1
CSAGISEQYF
>TRBJ1-2|TRBV13
CASSLQGAYGYTF
>TRBJ1-2|TRBV5-1
CASSLNRVYGYTF
>TRBJ2-5|TRBV25-1
CASRPGEETQYF
>TRBJ2-1|TRBV6-2/TRBV6-3
CASSYSTARRYNEQFF
>TRBJ2-1|TRBV6-5
CASSLGSGGNEQFF
>TRBJ2-7|TRBV4-1
CASSQGPGYEQYF
>TRBJ1-5|TRBV20-1
CSASVRGRAYSNQPQHF
>TRBJ2-5|TRBV30
CAWSVSSGQETQYF